This T cell receptor beta chain emerged from a study of T cell responses to AZD1222 COVID-19 vaccine. This clone was seen just once. The antigen is undetermined. Germline-derived CDR1 and CDR2 are ENHRY and SYGVKD. This CDR3 is 12 amino acids long. V gave up 6 bases and J gave up 1 base, with 7 bases separating them. Sequencing used immunoSEQ multiplex PCR; TCRdb keeps in-frame clones, though not all of them. Among some 120,000 clones listed, roughly 90% were seen once. Regarding the study as a whole: Two AZD1222 administrations were followed by greater Spike-specific TCR breadth and depth. In a largely white British group with more females than males, clonal diversity was possibly underestimated. Recipients of AZD1222 seropositive at baseline numbered only six or seven. Epitopes outside B.1.351 and B.1.1.7 mutated regions reportedly drew nearly half of spike TCRs.

This rearrangement joins TRBV10-3 to TRBJ2-7, with unresolved D. This receptor was obtained from an adult in good health. This specimen consisted of peripheral blood, obtained on day 0 of AZD1222 vaccination. In nucleotides, the CDR3 is TGTGCCATCAGCGAATATTCCTACGAGCAGTACTTC. As protein: CAISEYSYEQYF.